The rows below give T cell receptor beta chains drawn from one sample of a study of OX40 agonist ivuxolimab in advanced cancers. Generated by immunoSEQ multiplex PCR, the TCRdb table keeps only in-frame clones and is missing some. The repertoire holds 65,000 to 95,000 clones, with around 82% as singletons. The sample in question was CD4+ or CD8+ T cells sorted from blood, obtained in a trial of the OX40 agonist ivuxolimab. The receptors come from an adult with an advanced solid tumor such as melanoma, head and neck, liver or kidney cancer. CDR3s include the opening cysteine and the closing phenylalanine or tryptophan. D genes are given only for firm matches. The size field is filled for only some rows; it gives once, few, many or a size class.

-	TRBJ2-1	-	TRBV6-6	CASSLGGNSYNEQFF	TGTGCCAGCAGTTTGGGCGGGAACTCCTACAATGAGCAGTTCTTC
-	TRBJ2-5	once	TRBV6-6	CASSGSQETQYF	TGTGCCAGCAGCGGATCCCAAGAGACCCAGTACTTC
-	TRBJ2-2	-	TRBV27	CASSFRERANTGELFF	TGTGCCAGCAGTTTTCGGGAGAGAGCGAACACCGGGGAGCTGTTTTTT
TRBD1	TRBJ1-2	-	TRBV5-6	CASTGQGFYGYTF	TGTGCCAGCACCGGACAGGGATTCTATGGCTACACCTTC
-	TRBJ2-1	-	TRBV7-6	CASSLATQGGKPYNEQFF	TGTGCCAGCAGCTTAGCGACTCAGGGGGGGAAACCGTACAATGAGCAGTTCTTC
-	TRBJ1-5	-	TRBV28	CASSFVVRVNQPQHF	TGTGCCAGCAGTTTTGTGGTACGGGTGAATCAGCCCCAGCATTTT
-	TRBJ1-1	-	TRBV28	CASSLTGIQGTEAFF	TGTGCCAGCAGTCTTACAGGAATACAGGGCACTGAAGCTTTCTTT
-	TRBJ2-6	-	TRBV7-9	CASSASGANVLTF	TGTGCCAGCAGCGCATCTGGGGCCAACGTCCTGACTTTC
-	TRBJ2-7	-	TRBV15	CATSRDAGGSYEQYF	TGTGCCACCAGCAGAGACGCCGGGGGCTCCTACGAGCAGTACTTC
-	TRBJ2-1	-	TRBV4-1	CASSQRLVEGEQFF	TGCGCCAGCAGCCAACGTCTGGTGGAGGGTGAGCAGTTCTTC
TRBD1	TRBJ1-1	-	TRBV5-1	CASSLAWAGGTEAFF	TGCGCCAGCAGCTTGGCCTGGGCAGGGGGCACTGAAGCTTTCTTT
-	TRBJ2-1	-	TRBV10-3	CAISYSSNEQFF	TGTGCCATCTCTTATAGTAGCAATGAGCAGTTCTTC
-	TRBJ2-5	-	TRBV9	CASSHPGERETQYF	TGTGCCAGCAGCCACCCGGGGGAGCGGGAGACCCAGTACTTC
-	TRBJ1-5	once	TRBV6-6	CASSYQGIPGAQHF	TGTGCCAGCAGTTACCAGGGGATCCCAGGGGCCCAGCATTTT
-	TRBJ2-3	-	TRBV7-2	CASSLPSVDTQYF	TGTGCCAGCAGCTTACCATCTGTGGATACGCAGTATTTT
-	TRBJ2-5	-	TRBV7-3	CASSLTGSGEQYF	TGTGCCAGCAGCTTAACGGGTAGCGGTGAGCAGTACTTC
TRBD1	TRBJ2-1	-	TRBV7-2	CASSMDRNNEQFF	TGTGCCAGCAGCATGGACAGGAACAATGAGCAGTTCTTC
-	TRBJ2-5	-	TRBV9	CANTRKVKETQYF	TGTGCCAATACTCGTAAAGTAAAAGAGACCCAGTACTTC
-	TRBJ2-5	-	TRBV28	CASTRSMYGRTQYF	TGTGCCAGCACCCGAAGTATGTACGGACGTACCCAGTACTTC
-	TRBJ2-7	-	TRBV10-3	CAISEGGQRTPDF	TGTGCCATCAGCGAGGGAGGCCAAAGAACCCCCGACTTC
-	TRBJ2-2	-	TRBV9	CASSVALMDGAGELFF	TGTGCCAGCAGCGTAGCTCTTATGGACGGGGCCGGGGAGCTGTTTTTT
TRBD2	TRBJ2-2	-	TRBV6-5	CASSYLGLADTGELFF	TGTGCCAGCAGTTACCTCGGACTAGCGGACACCGGGGAGCTGTTTTTT
-	TRBJ1-5	-	TRBV9	CASSAMVDGPQHF	TGTGCCAGCAGCGCAATGGTGGATGGGCCCCAGCATTTT
TRBD2	TRBJ2-1	-	TRBV25-1	CASSNEIAGGPNEQFF	TGTGCCAGCAGTAACGAGATAGCGGGAGGGCCCAATGAGCAGTTCTTC
TRBD1	TRBJ2-7	-	TRBV27	CASSLTGTGPTYEQYF	TGTGCCAGCAGTTTAACTGGGACAGGTCCCACCTACGAGCAGTACTTC
-	TRBJ1-4	-	TRBV5-1	CASSWEPQPSEKLFF	TGCGCCAGCAGCTGGGAGCCCCAACCGAGTGAAAAACTGTTTTTT
-	TRBJ2-2	-	TRBV30	CAWSIREMGTGELFF	TGTGCCTGGAGTATACGGGAGATGGGCACCGGGGAGCTGTTTTTT
TRBD2	TRBJ2-5	-	TRBV5-6	CASSLEGGVLVETQYF	TGTGCCAGCAGCTTGGAGGGAGGGGTGCTTGTAGAGACCCAGTACTTC
-	TRBJ1-5	-	TRBV4-3	CASSQALNQPQHF	TGCGCCAGCAGCCAAGCCTTAAATCAGCCCCAGCATTTT
-	TRBJ2-5	-	TRBV19	CASSPGPYHWTRPLQETQYF	TGTGCCAGTAGTCCTGGCCCTTATCATTGGACGAGACCCCTCCAAGAGACCCAGTACTTC
-	TRBJ2-1	-	TRBV4-1	CASSPWGPARDYNEQFF	TGCGCCAGCAGCCCGTGGGGGCCCGCCAGAGACTACAATGAGCAGTTCTTC
TRBD2	TRBJ2-7	-	TRBV6-5	CASSPTTSGYEQYF	TGTGCCAGCAGTCCTACCACTAGCGGCTACGAGCAGTACTTC
TRBD1	TRBJ2-5	-	TRBV5-4	CASSSSTGARRETQYF	TGTGCCAGCAGCTCGTCGACAGGGGCCAGGCGGGAGACCCAGTACTTC
-	TRBJ2-2	few	TRBV19	CASTLSGTGELFF	TGTGCCAGTACCTTGAGTGGAACCGGGGAGCTGTTTTTT
TRBD2	TRBJ2-3	-	TRBV28	CASSLDEGGITDTQYF	TGTGCCAGCAGTTTAGATGAGGGAGGGATCACAGATACGCAGTATTTT
-	TRBJ2-7	-	TRBV4-2	CASSQHRDISYEQYF	TGTGCCAGCAGCCAACACCGGGACATCTCCTACGAGCAGTACTTC
TRBD1	TRBJ1-2	-	TRBV4-2	CASSQGWTGNGYTF	TGTGCCAGCAGCCAAGGCTGGACAGGGAATGGCTACACCTTC